This T cell receptor (beta chain) stems from a study of T cell repertoires in aging, cancer and after chemotherapy. Study in general: Pre- and post-chemotherapy samples were paired from chronic lymphocytic leukemia patients treated with fludarabine- or bendamustine-based regimens.

Rearranged V-D-J TRB sequences were amplified with a mixed TRB-A/B primer pool. A single record per CDR3 protein comes from TCRdb applying MiXCR to the multiplex PCR reads. The sample shows some 6,300 distinct CDR3 sequences, 23% of them seen only once. The template was genomic DNA from peripheral blood, not RNA. Study conclusions and caveats: Loss of evenness, beyond lost richness, contributed to age-related TCR diversity decline in cancer patients. In each cancer cohort, median generation probability increased across chemotherapy, suggesting thymic output rebounded.

The length of the CDR3 is 16 residues. The germline V gene encodes CDR1 MNHEY and CDR2 SMNVEV (reference sequence). Germline trimming cut 3 bases from V and 6 bases from J; bases unmatched to any gene: 10. On this clonotype itself: The target antigen is unknown.

The sample was blood. This sequence was found in a human donor with a blood cancer. V usage is TRBV27 and J usage is TRBJ1-1, with TRBD1 matching over 10 bases. The CDR3 reads CASSFPGTGEGPEAFF. Here the CDR3 DNA reads TGTGCCAGCAGTTTCCCAGGGACAGGGGAGGGCCCTGAAGCTTTCTTT.